The rows below give T cell receptor beta chains drawn from one sample of a study of blood T cell repertoires in COVID-19. TCRdb's copy holds only in-frame clones and misses some; the assay was immunoSEQ multiplex PCR. In the table there are about 300,000 clones, under 90% of which are singletons. Input material: PBMCs or T cells enriched from blood (not recorded which). These receptors were obtained from a woman in her forties who had recovered from COVID-19. CDR3s include the opening cysteine and the closing phenylalanine or tryptophan. The D gene is left open where the match is weak. Some rows have no size entry. The others give once, few or many, or a class for an expanded clone.

CDR3nt: TGTGCCAGCAGCTCCACCCCAGGGGGATCCCAGCATTTT; CDR3aa: CASSSTPGGSQHF; j_gene: TRBJ1-5; v_gene: TRBV7-3; abundance: .; d_gene: TRBD1
CDR3nt: TGCGCCAGCAGCTTCCGCGACTCACCCATCGAGCAGTACTTC; CDR3aa: CASSFRDSPIEQYF; j_gene: TRBJ2-7; v_gene: TRBV5-1; abundance: .; d_gene: .
CDR3nt: TGTGCCAGCAGTGAGGACAGCAGCAATCAGCCCCAGCATTTT; CDR3aa: CASSEDSSNQPQHF; j_gene: TRBJ1-5; v_gene: TRBV6-1; abundance: .; d_gene: .
CDR3nt: TGTGCCAGCAGCCAAGTGGGTTGGGGGGAAGATCAGCCCCAGCATTTT; CDR3aa: CASSQVGWGEDQPQHF; j_gene: TRBJ1-5; v_gene: TRBV4-2; abundance: once; d_gene: .
CDR3nt: TGCGCCAGCAGCCAAGAGGGCCGGGGATCCTATGGCTACACCTTC; CDR3aa: CASSQEGRGSYGYTF; j_gene: TRBJ1-2; v_gene: TRBV4-1; abundance: .; d_gene: .
CDR3nt: TGCGCCAGCAGGAGCGGCCTAACGGATAACATTCAGTACTTC; CDR3aa: CASRSGLTDNIQYF; j_gene: TRBJ2-4; v_gene: TRBV5-1; abundance: .; d_gene: .
CDR3nt: TGTGCCAGCTCACCCGAGACAGGGGCTGGAAACACCATATATTTT; CDR3aa: CASSPETGAGNTIYF; j_gene: TRBJ1-3; v_gene: TRBV18; abundance: few; d_gene: TRBD1
CDR3nt: TGTGCCAGCAGTTACACTAGCGGATCGTGGCGAGAGACCCAGTACTTC; CDR3aa: CASSYTSGSWRETQYF; j_gene: TRBJ2-5; v_gene: TRBV6-5; abundance: many; d_gene: TRBD2
CDR3nt: TGTGCCAGCAGTTTAACGGGGGGTGAGCAGTTCTTC; CDR3aa: CASSLTGGEQFF; j_gene: TRBJ2-1; v_gene: TRBV6-4; abundance: once; d_gene: TRBD2
CDR3nt: TGTGCCAGCAGTTACGGCCAGAATGAGCAGTTCTTC; CDR3aa: CASSYGQNEQFF; j_gene: TRBJ2-1; v_gene: TRBV6-2/TRBV6-3; abundance: .; d_gene: .
CDR3nt: TGTGCCAGCAGCAAGAACCGGGGGTTGAACGACAATCAGCCCCAGCATTTT; CDR3aa: CASSKNRGLNDNQPQHF; j_gene: TRBJ1-5; v_gene: TRBV6-2/TRBV6-3; abundance: .; d_gene: .
CDR3nt: TGTGCCAGCAGTCCCCCCGGCTATGGCTACACCTTC; CDR3aa: CASSPPGYGYTF; j_gene: TRBJ1-2; v_gene: TRBV25-1; abundance: .; d_gene: .
CDR3nt: TGTGCAAGTCGCTTAGTGAACATCAACTATGGCTACACCTTC; CDR3aa: CASRLVNINYGYTF; j_gene: TRBJ1-2; v_gene: TRBV12-2; abundance: .; d_gene: .
CDR3nt: TGTGCCAGTAGTCGAGGGGGTAAGGGGACCGGGGAGCTGTTTTTT; CDR3aa: CASSRGGKGTGELFF; j_gene: TRBJ2-2; v_gene: TRBV19; abundance: .; d_gene: .
CDR3nt: TGCGCCAGCAGAGAAGGACAGGGCCAGCCCCAGCATTTT; CDR3aa: CASREGQGQPQHF; j_gene: TRBJ1-5; v_gene: TRBV5-1; abundance: .; d_gene: TRBD1
CDR3nt: TGTGCCAGCACCACGACTAGCGGGGGGATGGAGACCCAGTACTTC; CDR3aa: CASTTTSGGMETQYF; j_gene: TRBJ2-5; v_gene: TRBV9; abundance: .; d_gene: TRBD2
CDR3nt: TGTGCCAGCAGTGTATCAGGGTTTTCCGGGGAGCTGTTTTTT; CDR3aa: CASSVSGFSGELFF; j_gene: TRBJ2-2; v_gene: TRBV2; abundance: .; d_gene: .
CDR3nt: TGTGCCAGCAGCCGAGGTCTAGCGGGAGAATGGAATGAGCAGTTCTTC; CDR3aa: CASSRGLAGEWNEQFF; j_gene: TRBJ2-1; v_gene: TRBV7-3; abundance: .; d_gene: TRBD2
CDR3nt: TGTGCCAGCATCCTACAGGTTAGCACAGATACGCAGTATTTT; CDR3aa: CASILQVSTDTQYF; j_gene: TRBJ2-3; v_gene: TRBV6-5; abundance: .; d_gene: .
CDR3nt: TGTGCCAGTAGTATCGGCAGGAATTCACCCCTCCACTTT; CDR3aa: CASSIGRNSPLHF; j_gene: TRBJ1-6; v_gene: TRBV19; abundance: once; d_gene: .
CDR3nt: TGTGCCAGTACCCAGCGGGGGGAAACAGATACGCAGTATTTT; CDR3aa: CASTQRGETDTQYF; j_gene: TRBJ2-3; v_gene: TRBV19; abundance: .; d_gene: TRBD2
CDR3nt: TGTGCCAGCAGTTGGTCGGGCTATGGCTACACCTTC; CDR3aa: CASSWSGYGYTF; j_gene: TRBJ1-2; v_gene: TRBV6-2/TRBV6-3; abundance: .; d_gene: .
CDR3nt: TGTGCCAGCAGCTTGGGCCCTAGCGGCACAGATACGCAGTATTTT; CDR3aa: CASSLGPSGTDTQYF; j_gene: TRBJ2-3; v_gene: TRBV5-5; abundance: .; d_gene: .
CDR3nt: TGTGCCAGCAGTCGGGACAGGGGCTCTGGAAACACCATATATTTT; CDR3aa: CASSRDRGSGNTIYF; j_gene: TRBJ1-3; v_gene: TRBV2; abundance: .; d_gene: TRBD1
CDR3nt: TGCAGCGTCCGGACAGGGAGCAATCAGCCCCAGCATTTT; CDR3aa: CSVRTGSNQPQHF; j_gene: TRBJ1-5; v_gene: TRBV29-1; abundance: .; d_gene: TRBD1
CDR3nt: TGTGCCAGCAGCTTAGATAGGCAGGTATACACCGGGGAGCTGTTTTTT; CDR3aa: CASSLDRQVYTGELFF; j_gene: TRBJ2-2; v_gene: TRBV5-6; abundance: .; d_gene: .
CDR3nt: TGTGCCAGCTCACCACCGTCAGGCCCTGATTCACCCCTCCACTTT; CDR3aa: CASSPPSGPDSPLHF; j_gene: TRBJ1-6; v_gene: TRBV18; abundance: .; d_gene: .
CDR3nt: TGTGCCAGCAGCTTCAATACAGTTTCTGGCTACACCTTC; CDR3aa: CASSFNTVSGYTF; j_gene: TRBJ1-2; v_gene: TRBV12-3/TRBV12-4; abundance: few; d_gene: .
CDR3nt: TGTGCCAGCAGTTTAATGGGCTTGAACACTGAAGCTTTCTTT; CDR3aa: CASSLMGLNTEAFF; j_gene: TRBJ1-1; v_gene: TRBV27; abundance: .; d_gene: .
CDR3nt: TGCGCCAGCAGCCAAGAGGTTGCGGGACAGTCTTATAGCAATCAGCCCCAGCATTTT; CDR3aa: CASSQEVAGQSYSNQPQHF; j_gene: TRBJ1-5; v_gene: TRBV4-1; abundance: .; d_gene: TRBD1
CDR3nt: TGTGCCAGCAGCCAAGATCGGCCTAGCGGGATTGCCTACGAGCAGTACTTC; CDR3aa: CASSQDRPSGIAYEQYF; j_gene: TRBJ2-7; v_gene: TRBV3-1/TRBV3-2; abundance: .; d_gene: TRBD2
CDR3nt: TGTGCCAGCAGTTCTTACCGAGAGGGGAGGGATGGCTACACCTTC; CDR3aa: CASSSYREGRDGYTF; j_gene: TRBJ1-2; v_gene: TRBV6-5; abundance: few; d_gene: .
CDR3nt: TGTGCCAGCAGTCCCCTTTTGGGGACAGGGGGCAATGAGCAGTTCTTC; CDR3aa: CASSPLLGTGGNEQFF; j_gene: TRBJ2-1; v_gene: TRBV2; abundance: .; d_gene: TRBD1
CDR3nt: TGTGCCAGCAACAACGACAGGGCAACTGGCTACACCTTC; CDR3aa: CASNNDRATGYTF; j_gene: TRBJ1-2; v_gene: TRBV6-5; abundance: .; d_gene: TRBD1
CDR3nt: TGTGCCAGCAGTTACTCGGCAGGGATGAAAAGATGGAATTCACCCCTCCACTTT; CDR3aa: CASSYSAGMKRWNSPLHF; j_gene: TRBJ1-6; v_gene: TRBV6-2/TRBV6-3; abundance: .; d_gene: .
CDR3nt: TGTGCCACCAGCAGAGCCCTTTCTGGGACAGGACCCCAGCATTTT; CDR3aa: CATSRALSGTGPQHF; j_gene: TRBJ1-5; v_gene: TRBV15; abundance: .; d_gene: TRBD1
CDR3nt: TGTGCCAGCAGTGAAGGGCTAGCCGGGAGTCAAGAGACCCAGTACTTC; CDR3aa: CASSEGLAGSQETQYF; j_gene: TRBJ2-5; v_gene: TRBV2; abundance: .; d_gene: .
CDR3nt: TGCAGCGTTGGACAGGGGAATGAAAAACTGTTTTTT; CDR3aa: CSVGQGNEKLFF; j_gene: TRBJ1-4; v_gene: TRBV29-1; abundance: .; d_gene: TRBD1
CDR3nt: TGTGCCAGCAGCCCAGCCAACAGGGTCCCTAACTATGGCTACACCTTC; CDR3aa: CASSPANRVPNYGYTF; j_gene: TRBJ1-2; v_gene: TRBV5-6; abundance: .; d_gene: .
CDR3nt: TGTGCCAGCTCACCACGATCGCCAGGCCCAGCAACTAATGAAAAACTGTTTTTT; CDR3aa: CASSPRSPGPATNEKLFF; j_gene: TRBJ1-4; v_gene: TRBV18; abundance: .; d_gene: .
CDR3nt: TGTGCCAGCAGCCCCAGACAGGGGATGGGGGAGCAGTACTTC; CDR3aa: CASSPRQGMGEQYF; j_gene: TRBJ2-7; v_gene: TRBV11-3; abundance: .; d_gene: TRBD1
CDR3nt: TGTGCTAGTGGTTTGTCTGCGGGGGGCGAGCAGTACTTC; CDR3aa: CASGLSAGGEQYF; j_gene: TRBJ2-7; v_gene: TRBV12-5; abundance: .; d_gene: TRBD2
CDR3nt: TGTGCCAGCAGCGGGAGGGCGATTGGCAATGAGCAGTTCTTC; CDR3aa: CASSGRAIGNEQFF; j_gene: TRBJ2-1; v_gene: TRBV3-1/TRBV3-2; abundance: once; d_gene: TRBD2
CDR3nt: TGTGCCAGCAGTTTAGGGACAGGGAGTTACCAAGAGACCCAGTACTTC; CDR3aa: CASSLGTGSYQETQYF; j_gene: TRBJ2-5; v_gene: TRBV28; abundance: once; d_gene: TRBD1